This T cell receptor beta chain came from a study of T-cell memory formation after mild COVID-19. The wider study: TCR clustering was largely donor specific. Study-level findings and limits: Clones contracting over day 15 to 85 were CD4/CD8 balanced, with later expanders leaning CD4+. Some clones that responded turned up in pre-infection memory, which suggests that cross-reactive memory joined in. CD8+ contracting clones occupied EMRA, while CD4+ ones occupied mainly CM and EM.

This clonotype was picked up a small number of times. Its target is unknown. This CDR3 spans 12 amino acids. The V gene lost 3 bases and the J gene lost 5 bases, with 7 bases spanning the gap. Using its own MiXCR run on the 5' RACE reads, TCRdb lists one record per CDR3 protein. The table includes about 300,000 distinct CDR3 sequences, around 19% detected once. The source is a man between 18 and 29 years old who had mild COVID-19 (a few samples of this study predate the infection). Cell type and time point are not known. The material sequenced was PBMCs or a T cell subset sorted from them (not recorded which). The chain has TRBV23-1 and TRBJ2-5; D call uncertain. TRBV23-1 counts as an open reading frame of uncertain function. The CDR3 DNA reads as TGCGCCAGCAGTCATCTATCGGAGACCCAGTACTTC. Its protein is CASSHLSETQYF.